The clone carrying this TCR beta chain has only a few counts. Its specificity is unknown. One end of the junction varies from germline; a read error may be responsible. Sequencing was performed with immunoSEQ multiplex PCR; in TCRdb, only in-frame clones are kept and a portion is missing. The repertoire has tens of thousands of clones, approximately 83% of them found once; the top ten carry 10% to 15%. This sample was included in a study of STAT3 mutations in large granular lymphocyte leukemia. Broader study findings: At least one immunodominant TCR beta clonotype appeared in every T-cell large granular lymphocyte leukemia patient. Clonal expansion was inferred from samples taken at other timepoints.

Germline-derived CDR1 and CDR2 are WNHNN and SYGVQD (reference sequence). The CDR3 length is 13 residues. The chain couples TRBV10-1 to TRBJ2-7; D ambiguous. The sequencing input was peripheral blood mononuclear cells. The TCR originated in a man aged 60-69 years with T-cell large granular lymphocyte leukemia. Some clones in this sample may be carry-over from other donors' samples. The CDR3: CASNRHTYERKGF. As DNA, the CDR3 is TGCGCCAGCAACCGACATACCTATGAGCGAAAGGGCTTC.